Described below is a single T cell receptor (beta chain) sequence and its context. V gave up 3 bases and J gave up 9 bases; unmatched junction bases: 7. Germline V gives CDR1 SNHLY, CDR2 FYNNEI. This CDR3 has 16 amino acids. The data are from a study of T cell changes during pregnancy in multiple sclerosis. Clones were read by immunoSEQ multiplex PCR, and TCRdb kept only the in-frame ones, dropping some. The repertoire holds 90,000 to 100,000 clones, about 90% seen once, with about 2.5% in the top ten. The receptor comes from a female donor in good health, enrolled as a control in a pregnancy study. The rearrangement joins TRBV2 to TRBJ2-1; 14 nucleotides match TRBD2. The sequences come from peripheral blood, collected after pregnancy. The DNA of the CDR3 is TGTGCCAGCAGTGAGATCAGACTAGCGGGAGGGGGTGAGCAGTTCTTC. Protein sequence: CASSEIRLAGGGEQFF.